The source of this T cell receptor beta chain is a study of blood T cells in healthy people across ages. Primed by a sample-barcoded 5' primer and a J-beta primer mix, a second PCR proceeded for roughly 6 to 12 cycles. MiXCR, applied by TCRdb to the 5' RACE reads, yields one record per CDR3 protein. The sample contains about 1.6 million distinct CDR3 sequences, about 32% of which appear only once. The germline gives CDR1 SGHDT, CDR2 YYEEEE. V shed 4 bases, J shed 2 bases, and the junction held 9 bases outside the gene matches. This CDR3 region has 16 residues. The TCR sequence derives from a woman aged 25-40 years in good health. Material: blood. The rearrangement uses TRBV5-6 and TRBJ2-3; TRBD1 matches 8 bases. The CDR3 DNA sequence: TGTGCCAGCAGCCCACCGGGACAGGAATACACAGATACGCAGTATTTT. Its protein product is CASSPPGQEYTDTQYF.